The 4 T cell receptor beta chains listed next were all sequenced from one sample in a study of T cells in Graves' hyperthyroidism and ophthalmopathy. RNA transcripts gave rise to amplified TCR beta CDR3 regions. The primer set for the first-round RT-PCR of the TCR CDR3 was HTBI. TCRdb analysed the multiplex PCR reads with MiXCR anew, one entry per CDR3 protein. The repertoire has a few hundred thousand distinct CDR3 sequences, 13% to 15% of them found once; the top ten carry around 19%. The sample comprised blood. The receptor source for this set is a woman in her 30s with Graves' ophthalmopathy.

Many counts were recorded for this clonotype. The V and J genes are TRBV12-3 or TRBV12-4 and TRBJ2-7, with 7 bases matching TRBD2. The CDR3 loop spans 15 amino acids. Trimming at V came to 3 bases and at J to 5 bases, leaving 10 bases not matched to a gene. CDR3 nucleotide sequence: TGTGCCAGCAGTTTCTTGGCTAGCGGAGGGCACGAGCAGTACTTC. It codes for CASSFLASGGHEQYF.

This clonotype was detected many times. J is TRBJ2-7 and V is TRBV2; D may be TRBD2 (6 bases). V dropped 8 bases and J dropped 1 base, with 21 bases sitting between them. CDR3 length: 16 residues. Germline loops: CDR1 SNHLY, CDR2 FYNNEI. This CDR3 reads CASGRTVAPHSYEQYF. In DNA, the CDR3 is TGTGCCAGCGGGAGGACGGTGGCGCCACATTCCTACGAGCAGTACTTC.

This sequence joins TRBV3-1 and TRBJ2-2; D could derive from TRBD1 or TRBD2 (5 bases each). Germline loops: CDR1 LGHDT, CDR2 YNNKEL (reference sequence). Trimming took off 4 bases at V and 4 bases at J, with 16 bases between the two ends. The CDR3 covers 16 residues. The CDR3 DNA reads as TGTGCCAGCAGCCGAGAGTTGACTGGGGGCACCGGGGAGCTGTTTTTT. Protein sequence: CASSRELTGGTGELFF.

In its sample, this clonotype was seen a few times. It may be a read error: a sequence one base away is much more abundant. This CDR3 reads CASRHEEGVQPQHF. The CDR3 DNA follows: TGTGCCAGCAGACACGAAGAGGGGGTTCAGCCCCAGCATTTT. The V call is TRBV2, the J call TRBJ1-5; D possibly corresponds to TRBD1 (6 bases). The CDR3 spans 14 residues. Germline lookup yields CDR1 SNHLY and CDR2 FYNNEI. Trimming removed 6 bases from V and 6 bases from J, with 15 bases in between.